This T cell receptor (beta chain) came from a study of cytomegalovirus exposure and HLA in healthy donors. General observations from the study: CMV serostatus was the only recorded immune exposure for donors.

The V gene end was trimmed by 5 bases and the J gene end by 10 bases; junction bases not matched to a gene: 12. CDR1 SGHVS and CDR2 FQNEAQ come from the germline V gene. The CDR3 has 16 amino acids. The primer mix had 60 Vbeta and 13 Jbeta primers. TCRdb's copy holds only in-frame clones and misses some; the assay was immunoSEQ multiplex PCR. The table records 100,000 to 120,000 clones, approximately 82% of them present only once. This clone was recorded only once. As yet, its antigen is unknown. The material sequenced was PBMCs. The J gene is TRBJ1-6, the V gene TRBV7-8; 9 bases are a match to TRBD1. The sequence was obtained from a man aged 25-45 years in good health and CMV-seropositive. DNA for the CDR3: TGTGCCAGCAGCCCCCCGACCGGGACAGGGTTGTCACCCCTCCACTTT. Translated, it gives CASSPPTGTGLSPLHF.